One TCR beta chain is described in this entry. The data originate from a study of cytomegalovirus exposure and HLA in healthy donors. The CDR3 runs 14 residues. The germline CDR1 and CDR2 sequences are SGHRS and YFSETQ. Trimming removed 5 bases at V and 5 bases at J, with 14 bases between. Vbeta (60) and Jbeta (13) primers were used in the PCR. Clones were read by immunoSEQ multiplex PCR, and TCRdb kept only the in-frame ones, dropping some. The sample has about 120,000 clones; approximately 78% are singletons. The receptor's source is a woman aged 30 to 39 in good health and CMV-seropositive. The sample was PBMCs. This chain joins TRBV5-1 and TRBJ2-1, with D perhaps TRBD2 (5 bases). The DNA for the CDR3 is TGCGCCAGCAGACTTGCGGGTCAGGACAATGAGCAGTTCTTC. Translation: CASRLAGQDNEQFF.